These 20 T cell receptor beta chains were sequenced from one sample in a study of T-cell memory formation after mild COVID-19. MiXCR, run by TCRdb on the 5' RACE reads, gives a single entry per CDR3 protein. The repertoire holds about 430,000 distinct CDR3 sequences, with 20% to 30% as singletons. Sequencing was performed on PBMCs or a T cell subset sorted from them (not recorded which). The receptor set was obtained from an adult woman who had mild COVID-19 (a few samples of this study predate the infection). Cell type and time point are not known.

This clonotype was seen ten or more times. The chain carries TRBV3-1 and TRBJ2-1; D not resolved. V lost 0 bases, J lost 8 bases, and 8 bases lay in between. This CDR3 comprises 13 residues. Per the germline V gene, CDR1 is LGHDT and CDR2 is YNNKEL (reference sequence). The CDR3 here is CASSQDDRHEQFF. The CDR3 nucleotides are TGTGCCAGCAGCCAAGATGATCGACATGAGCAGTTCTTC.

The V call is TRBV19, the J call TRBJ2-1; perhaps TRBD2 as D (5 bases). The V and J ends lost 5 bases and 6 bases respectively, with 11 bases between them. The CDR3 totals 13 residues. Germline V lookup: CDR1 LNHDA, CDR2 SQIVND (reference sequence). The CDR3 sequence: CASSPGAGNEQFF. The DNA for the CDR3 is TGTGCCAGTAGTCCAGGCGCGGGCAATGAGCAGTTCTTC.

This chain uses TRBV6-2 or TRBV6-3 with TRBJ1-5; D remains unclear. V was trimmed by 2 bases and J by 6 bases, leaving 14 bases between them. Germline-derived CDR1 and CDR2 are MNHEY and SVGEGT. The CDR3 sequence is 15 residues long. The CDR3 DNA follows: TGTGCCAGCAGTTACGCTCAGGTTGAGGTTCAGCCCCAGCATTTT. Residues: CASSYAQVEVQPQHF.

The chain combines TRBV7-9 with TRBJ1-6, with 11 positions matching TRBD1. This CDR3 spans 15 amino acids. Trimming took 5 bases from V and 9 from J; bases not matched to a gene: 6. Germline CDR1 is SEHNR and CDR2 is FQNEAQ (reference sequence). CDR3 sequence reads: CASSHTGTGGSPLHF. DNA of the CDR3: TGTGCCAGCAGCCACACCGGGACAGGGGGTTCACCCCTCCACTTT. The full variable domain, its missing parts supplied by reference TRBV7-9 and TRBJ1-6, is DTGVSQNPRHKITKRGQNVTFRCDPISEHNRLYWYRQTLGQGPEFLTYFQNEAQLEKSRLLSDRFSAERPKGSFSTLEIQRTEQGDSAMYLCASSHTGTGGSPLHFGNGTRLTVT.

This chain uses TRBV5-1 with TRBJ2-3; D remains unclear. Trimming pared 1 base from V and 2 bases from J, leaving 8 bases between. Germline V gives CDR1 SGHRS, CDR2 YFSETQ. The CDR3 length is 14 residues. CDR3 sequence reads: CASSLSPYTDTQYF. The CDR3 coding sequence is TGCGCCAGCAGCTTGAGTCCTTACACAGATACGCAGTATTTT.

There are a few counts of this clonotype. The V gene is TRBV5-6, the J gene TRBJ2-7, with TRBD1 matching 7 bases. V lost 3 bases and J lost 1; bases outside the gene matches: 4. The CDR3 totals 14 residues. CDR1 and CDR2 from the germline V gene are SGHDT and YYEEEE. The CDR3 loop reads CASSSGTVSYEQYF. The CDR3 DNA reads as TGTGCCAGCAGCTCCGGGACAGTATCCTACGAGCAGTACTTC. Looking up the rest from reference TRBV5-6 and TRBJ2-7 gives the full variable domain: DAGVTQSPTHLIKTRGQQVTLRCSPKSGHDTVSWYQQALGQGPQFIFQYYEEEERQRGNFPDRFSGHQFPNYSSELNVNALLLGDSALYLCASSSGTVSYEQYFGPGTRLTVT.

Written as DNA, the CDR3 is TGCAGTGCTAGAGCTTTTATGGATTCACCCCTCCACTTT. Translating gives CSARAFMDSPLHF. The chain has TRBV20-1 and TRBJ1-6; D call uncertain. Germline assignment: CDR1 DFQATT and CDR2 SNEGSKA (reference sequence). Between the trimmed V and J ends, which lost 1 base and 8 bases, there was a span of 9 bases. CDR3 size: 13 residues.

This clonotype was observed a single time. The chain has TRBV6-5 and TRBJ2-7, with 8 positions matching TRBD1. Germline V lookup: CDR1 MNHEY, CDR2 SVGAGI. CDR3 size: 12 residues. V lost 6 bases, J lost 6 bases, and 4 bases stayed unmatched. CDR3 coding DNA: TGTGCCAGCAGCATACAGGGGGGCGAGCAGTACTTC. It encodes CASSIQGGEQYF.

This clonotype was observed a few times. This chain joins TRBV2 and TRBJ2-1; 13 bases fit TRBD2. Trimming cost V 7 bases and J 4 bases; bases outside gene matches: 4. Germline V gene sequence: CDR1 SNHLY, CDR2 FYNNEI. This CDR3 spans 15 amino acids. In DNA form, the CDR3 reads TGTGCCAGCACCACGGGACTAGCGGGATACAATGAGCAGTTCTTC. Residues: CASTTGLAGYNEQFF.

The V call is TRBV6-5, the J call TRBJ1-1, with TRBD1 matching over 10 bases. In germline, CDR1 is MNHEY, CDR2 SVGAGI. The J segment lost 1 base and the V segment lost 5 bases, leaving 1 base of the junction unmatched. The CDR3 length is 14 residues. CDR3 coding DNA: TGTGCCAGCAGTCGACAGGGGGCGAACACTGAAGCTTTCTTT. Translated, it gives CASSRQGANTEAFF.

This clonotype came up a few times. The chain carries TRBV18 and TRBJ2-7, with D perhaps matching TRBD1 (6 bases). The CDR3 has 15 residues. The germline V gene has CDR1 KGHSH and CDR2 LQKENI. The V gene lost 5 bases and the J gene lost 1 base, with 15 bases spanning the gap. The chain's CDR3 is CASSALGHQSYEQYF. The CDR3 nucleotides read TGTGCCAGCTCAGCGCTGGGACACCAGTCCTACGAGCAGTACTTC.

This clonotype was counted only a few times. CDR3 in DNA: TGTGCCATCGCCTGGAGCGGGAGCAGGCACAATGAGCAGTTCTTC. Translation gives CAIAWSGSRHNEQFF. This sequence joins TRBV24-1 and TRBJ2-1, with 8 bases lining up with TRBD2. Trimming removed 11 bases from V and 5 bases from J; junction bases left unmatched: 13. The CDR3 runs to 15 residues. Germline loops: CDR1 KGHDR, CDR2 SFDVKD.

This sequence joins TRBV7-3 and TRBJ1-2, with D tentatively TRBD1 (6 bases). V dropped 5 bases and J dropped 3 bases, with 16 bases sitting between them. Looked up from germline, CDR1 is SGHTA and CDR2 is FQGTGA. CDR3 length: 15 residues. The CDR3 reads CASSPRGGLDYGYTF. DNA for the CDR3: TGTGCCAGCAGCCCCCGGGGGGGGCTGGACTATGGCTACACCTTC.

This clonotype appeared a few times. This chain uses TRBV29-1 with TRBJ1-2, with D perhaps matching TRBD1 (6 bases). V lost 8 bases and J lost 4, with 14 bases in between. The germline V gene encodes CDR1 SQVTM and CDR2 ANQGSEA. The CDR3 runs 12 residues. CDR3 bases: TGCAGCTCCAGGGGCGCTGGCTATGGCTACACCTTC. This sequence encodes CSSRGAGYGYTF.

The CDR3 DNA sequence: TGCGCCAGCAGCCAAGAATCACGGGAGGGAGAGACCCAGTACTTC. Translating gives CASSQESREGETQYF. The chain links TRBV4-3 to TRBJ2-5; the match to TRBD2 covers 8 bases. Trimming removed 0 bases from V and 4 bases from J; junction bases left unmatched: 4. The CDR3 is 15 residues long. Germline CDR1 is LGHNA and CDR2 is YSLEER.

The chain recombines TRBV20-1 with TRBJ2-2; tentatively, D is TRBD1 (6 bases). Per germline, CDR1 DFQATT and CDR2 SNEGSKA (reference sequence). Trimming left V 2 bases short and J 4 bases short, with 8 bases between. The CDR3 is made up of 13 amino acids. CDR3 sequence reads: CSARQGTTGELFF. CDR3 coding DNA: TGCAGTGCTAGACAGGGGACCACCGGGGAGCTGTTTTTT.

The sample holds one count of this clonotype. The chain is built from TRBV3-1 and TRBJ2-1, with 8 bases fitting TRBD1. V was clipped by 0 bases and J by 3 bases; unmatched bases: 4. The CDR3 has 16 amino acids. Germline V CDR1 and CDR2: LGHDT, YNNKEL (reference sequence). CDR3 sequence: CASSQDWTGIYNEQFF. The CDR3 DNA follows: TGTGCCAGCAGCCAAGATTGGACAGGGATCTACAATGAGCAGTTCTTC.

The CDR3 protein is CASSLLGVLRGQETQYF. Written as DNA, the CDR3 is TGTGCCAGCAGTTTACTCGGGGTCCTACGGGGGCAAGAGACCCAGTACTTC. This rearrangement joins TRBV12-3 or TRBV12-4 to TRBJ2-5; D possibly corresponds to TRBD2 (6 bases). The CDR3 spans 17 residues. Trimming shortened V by 2 bases and J by 2 bases, and 18 bases separated the two germline ends.

This clonotype was recorded a few times. The CDR3 region is CASTGSEVSPLHF. DNA of the CDR3: TGTGCCAGCACAGGGTCCGAGGTTTCACCCCTCCACTTT. The V gene is TRBV12-3 or TRBV12-4, the J gene TRBJ1-6; D may be TRBD1 (5 bases). The V gene lost 7 bases and the J gene lost 9 bases, with 13 bases spanning the gap. This CDR3 contains 13 residues.

The genes are TRBV7-6 and TRBJ1-1; D is undetermined. Germline V gene sequence: CDR1 SGHVS, CDR2 FNYEAQ. V was shortened by 5 bases and J by 2 bases, with 9 bases between the two germline ends. The CDR3 totals 13 residues. Here the CDR3 reads CASSLQDNTEAFF. The DNA for the CDR3 is TGTGCCAGCAGCCTCCAGGATAACACTGAAGCTTTCTTT.